This T cell receptor (beta chain) emerged from a study of blood T cell repertoires in COVID-19. Unmatched junction bases numbered 7, after V lost 0 bases and J lost 5 bases. The CDR3 loop spans 15 amino acids. CDR1 is SGHRS and CDR2 is YFSETQ in the germline V gene. Per the original data handling: Estimated nucleated cell counts came from reference gene primer amplification. Using immunoSEQ multiplex PCR, the repertoire was profiled, and TCRdb retains in-frame clones only, with some absent. D and trimming come from the DNA, and the V and J calls and clone size come from that table. The sample has 74,000 or so clones, about 87% seen once.

The chain recombines TRBV5-1 with TRBJ1-1, with 7 bases lining up with TRBD1. The sequenced material came from peripheral blood. The sequence was collected from a human donor in a cohort sampled during active COVID-19. The CDR3 protein is CASSLAHRGVTEAFF. For the CDR3, the DNA is TGCGCCAGCAGCTTGGCCCACAGGGGTGTGACTGAAGCTTTCTTT.